These 25 T cell receptor beta chains were sequenced from one sample in a study of cytomegalovirus exposure and HLA in healthy donors. 13 Jbeta primers and 60 Vbeta primers were used for the PCR. Libraries were prepared by immunoSEQ multiplex PCR; TCRdb keeps only in-frame clonotypes and omits some of them. Of 180,000 or so clones listed, 75% are singletons. Sequenced sample: PBMCs. These receptors were obtained from a middle-aged woman in good health and CMV-seropositive.

The chain recombines TRBV28 with TRBJ1-3; D not resolved. Germline V gene data show CDR1 as MDHEN and CDR2 as SYDVKM. V lost 2 bases to trimming and J lost 4 bases, with 27 bases between them. This CDR3 is built from 20 residues. The CDR3 sequence: CASSLAAGSSMGLLGNTIYF. Written as DNA, the CDR3 is TGTGCCAGCAGTTTAGCGGCGGGGAGCTCTATGGGTTTATTAGGAAACACCATATATTTT.

The chain uses TRBV29-1 and TRBJ1-1; 7 bases fit TRBD1. The V and J ends lost 4 bases and 5 bases, in that order; junction bases with no gene match: 4. The CDR3 runs to 12 residues. Germline-derived CDR1 and CDR2 are SQVTM and ANQGSEA. The CDR3, as DNA: TGCAGCGTTGTGGGACAGCAGACTGAAGCTTTCTTT. Encoded protein: CSVVGQQTEAFF.

The DNA for the CDR3 is TGCAGCGTTGAAGGAGTCCAAGAGACCCAGTACTTC. It translates to CSVEGVQETQYF. This chain connects TRBV29-1 to TRBJ2-5; D is uncertain. The germline CDR1 and CDR2 sequences are SQVTM and ANQGSEA. The CDR3 contains 12 residues. Trimming removed 1 base at V and 1 base at J, with 4 bases between.

The rearrangement links TRBV13 to TRBJ2-3; D ambiguous. The CDR3 totals 12 residues. V gave up 5 bases and J gave up 4 bases, with 7 bases separating them. Germline CDR1 reads PRHDT; CDR2 reads FYEKMQ (reference sequence). CDR3 sequence (DNA): TGTGCCAGCAGCGCTACCGCAGATACGCAGTATTTT. It codes for CASSATADTQYF.

The chain carries TRBV11-2 and TRBJ1-6, with 7 bases that match TRBD1. This CDR3 spans 16 amino acids. Germline CDR1 is SGHAT and CDR2 is FQNNGV. With V trimmed by 3 bases and J by 3 bases, 5 bases remained unmatched. DNA for the CDR3: TGTGCCAGCAGCTTCGGACAGGCGCTCTATAATTCACCCCTCCACTTT. Translation gives CASSFGQALYNSPLHF.

This chain joins TRBV27 and TRBJ2-7, with 7 positions matching TRBD2. The CDR3 is 16 amino acids. Per germline, CDR1 MNHEY and CDR2 SMNVEV (reference sequence). J gave up 0 bases and V 1 base, and 6 bases lay outside the gene matches. The CDR3 DNA follows: TGTGCCAGCAGTTTATTCGGCGGGAGCCGCTCCTACGAGCAGTACTTC. This translates into CASSLFGGSRSYEQYF.

The chain employs TRBV28 and TRBJ1-2, with D perhaps TRBD1 (5 bases). This CDR3 region has 15 residues. The germline V and J ends were trimmed by 5 bases and 1 base, with 14 bases remaining between them. CDR1 and CDR2 (germline): MDHEN, SYDVKM. The CDR3 DNA sequence: TGTGCCAGCAGTGGGGGGGGTGTAATTAACTATGGCTACACCTTC. Translating it yields CASSGGGVINYGYTF.

The chain uses TRBV7-6 and TRBJ1-1, with unresolved D. There are 12 residues in the CDR3. CDR1 SGHVS and CDR2 FNYEAQ come from the germline V gene. Trimming shortened V by 5 bases and J by 4 bases, and 8 bases separated the two germline ends. The CDR3 is CASSILSTEAFF. The CDR3 coding sequence is TGTGCCAGCAGCATCCTTAGCACTGAAGCTTTCTTT.

The chain has TRBV6-6 and TRBJ2-3; TRBD1 might be the D (6 bases). The CDR3 is made up of 15 amino acids. Germline V CDR1 and CDR2: MNHNY, SVGAGI (reference sequence). Trimming removed 6 bases at V and 0 bases at J, with 13 bases between. CDR3 DNA: TGTGCCAGCAGCCTGGACAGTTCTAGCACAGATACGCAGTATTTT. Translation: CASSLDSSSTDTQYF.

This chain links TRBV6-4 with TRBJ1-1; possible D gene TRBD1, 6 bases. Germline loops: CDR1 MRHNA, CDR2 SNTAGT. The CDR3 has 14 amino acids. The V gene lost 6 bases and the J gene lost 2 bases, with 13 bases spanning the gap. The CDR3 protein is CASRLTGSNTEAFF. The CDR3 nucleotides are TGTGCCAGCAGGTTGACAGGTAGCAACACTGAAGCTTTCTTT.

This clone showed up just a few times. The chain combines TRBV2 with TRBJ2-3; 11 bases line up with TRBD2. Germline loops: CDR1 SNHLY, CDR2 FYNNEI. CDR3 size: 17 residues. V dropped 8 bases and J dropped 2; count of bases not matched to a gene: 12. The DNA of the CDR3 is TGTGCCAGCTTGGGACAGGGACTAGCGGTATACACAGATACGCAGTATTTT. Translation: CASLGQGLAVYTDTQYF.

V and J are TRBV11-3 and TRBJ1-1; 8 bases map to TRBD1. V lost 3 bases and J lost 5; bases outside the gene matches: 8. The CDR3 is made up of 15 amino acids. Germline V gene sequence: CDR1 SGHNT, CDR2 YENEEA. CDR3 sequence reads: CASSLAGQGGTEAFF. CDR3 bases: TGTGCCAGCAGCTTGGCAGGACAGGGAGGTACTGAAGCTTTCTTT.

The chain is built from TRBV28 and TRBJ1-1; 9 nucleotides agree with TRBD1. The CDR3 totals 15 residues. Unmatched junction bases numbered 9, after V lost 3 bases and J lost 7 bases. CDR1 and CDR2 (germline): MDHEN, SYDVKM. CDR3 in amino acids: CASSFPTGGLDEAFF. The CDR3 DNA reads as TGTGCCAGCAGTTTCCCGACAGGGGGTCTGGATGAAGCTTTCTTT.

This sequence joins TRBV28 and TRBJ1-2; a possible D gene is TRBD1 (6 bases). The CDR3 contains 15 residues. The germline V gene has CDR1 MDHEN and CDR2 SYDVKM. V was cut by 5 bases and J by 4 bases, with 17 bases left in between. The CDR3 bases are TGTGCCAGCAGTCCCGGGACACCCCTGTCCTATGGCTACACCTTC. Protein product: CASSPGTPLSYGYTF.

The chain combines TRBV7-2 with TRBJ1-2, with a weak D call TRBD1 (5 bases). V shed 3 bases and J shed 0 bases, with 14 bases lying between them. In germline, CDR1 is SGHTA, CDR2 FQGNSA. This CDR3 has 16 amino acids. Here the CDR3 DNA reads TGTGCCAGCAGCTTTGGGGGGGATCAAGCTAACTATGGCTACACCTTC. This gives the protein CASSFGGDQANYGYTF.

The V call is TRBV11-3, the J call TRBJ1-1, with D hard to call. Germline V lookup: CDR1 SGHNT, CDR2 YENEEA. Trimming took off 6 bases at V and 4 bases at J, with 12 bases between the two ends. This CDR3 region has 13 residues. The CDR3 region is CASSRGEATEAFF. DNA for the CDR3: TGTGCCAGCAGTCGGGGTGAGGCCACTGAAGCTTTCTTT.

The rearrangement joins TRBV5-1 to TRBJ2-1; TRBD1 agrees at 8 bases. V shed 4 bases, J shed 13 bases, and the junction held 10 bases outside the gene matches. This CDR3 is 13 amino acids long. From germline, CDR1 is SGHRS and CDR2 YFSETQ. CDR3 bases: TGCGCCAGCAGCGAAATGCCGGGGACAGGTCAGTTCTTC. It yields the protein CASSEMPGTGQFF.

The chain links TRBV30 to TRBJ2-7, with 7 bases fitting TRBD2. V was pared by 0 bases and J by 2 bases, with 10 bases of the junction left unmatched. Germline values: CDR1 GTSNPN, CDR2 SVGIG (reference sequence). The CDR3 spans 16 residues. The CDR3: CAWSVPTGLEAYEQYF. The CDR3 bases are TGTGCCTGGAGTGTACCAACCGGACTAGAGGCCTACGAGCAGTACTTC.

The CDR3 here is CAISEGQGETQYF. DNA of the CDR3: TGTGCCATCAGTGAGGGACAGGGGGAGACCCAGTACTTC. This chain uses TRBV10-3 with TRBJ2-5; 9 nucleotides align to TRBD1. V gave up 2 bases and J gave up 5 bases; unmatched junction bases: 0. The germline gives CDR1 ENHRY, CDR2 SYGVKD. This CDR3 has 13 amino acids.

J is TRBJ2-1 and V is TRBV6-5; TRBD2 matches 8 bases. Per germline, CDR1 MNHEY and CDR2 SVGAGI. V dropped 7 bases and J dropped 9; count of bases not matched to a gene: 8. CDR3 length equals 13 residues. This CDR3 reads CASTPPGLGEQFF. The DNA for the CDR3 is TGTGCCAGCACCCCACCGGGACTAGGTGAGCAGTTCTTC.

The chain recombines TRBV28 with TRBJ1-5, with a possible D match to TRBD1 (6 bases). Germline-derived CDR1 and CDR2 are MDHEN and SYDVKM. The CDR3 is made up of 14 amino acids. V dropped 6 bases and J dropped 5 bases, with 14 bases sitting between them. The CDR3 region has the DNA TGTGCCAGCAGACCACAGGGTAGTCATCAGCCCCAGCATTTT. As protein: CASRPQGSHQPQHF.

This chain joins TRBV10-3 and TRBJ1-1, with TRBD1 as a possible D gene (5 bases). The germline V gene has CDR1 ENHRY and CDR2 SYGVKD. CDR3 length equals 14 residues. Trimming took 4 bases from V and 1 from J, leaving 10 bases between them. The CDR3 region has the DNA TGTGCCATCAGTGTTCTGGGGGGGAACACTGAAGCTTTCTTT. It specifies CAISVLGGNTEAFF.

The chain couples TRBV9 to TRBJ2-5; TRBD2 matches at 12 bases. The CDR3 has 15 residues. Germline CDR1 reads SGDLS; CDR2 reads YYNGEE. The J segment lost 2 bases and the V segment lost 4 bases, leaving 3 bases of the junction unmatched. The DNA for the CDR3 is TGTGCCAGCAGCTCTGGGACTAGCGGGCAAGAGACCCAGTACTTC. It codes for CASSSGTSGQETQYF.

The count of this clone is one. V is TRBV2 and J is TRBJ1-4; 9 nucleotides agree with TRBD1. CDR3 length: 14 amino acids. V was pared by 10 bases and J by 5 bases, with 8 bases of the junction left unmatched. The V gene's germline CDR1 is SNHLY and CDR2 FYNNEI. The CDR3 DNA reads as TGTGCCACGGGGGGAGACAGGGGGAATGAAAAACTGTTTTTT. Translated: CATGGDRGNEKLFF.

J is TRBJ1-5 and V is TRBV7-9; no reliable D call. The CDR3 totals 15 residues. V was pared by 7 bases and J by 10 bases, with 23 bases between. Germline V gives CDR1 SEHNR, CDR2 FQNEAQ (reference sequence). CDR3: CASMPGRLPLFPQHF. CDR3 sequence (DNA): TGTGCCAGCATGCCCGGTCGTTTACCTCTCTTCCCCCAGCATTTT.